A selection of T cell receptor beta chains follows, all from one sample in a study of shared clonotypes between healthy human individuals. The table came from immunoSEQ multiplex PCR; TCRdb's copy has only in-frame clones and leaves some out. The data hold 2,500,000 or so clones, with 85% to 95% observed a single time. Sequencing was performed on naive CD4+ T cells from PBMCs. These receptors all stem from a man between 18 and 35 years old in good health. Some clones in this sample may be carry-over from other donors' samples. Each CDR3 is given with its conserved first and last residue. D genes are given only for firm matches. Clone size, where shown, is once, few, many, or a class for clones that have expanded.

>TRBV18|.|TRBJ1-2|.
CASSPSGHADYGYTF
TGTGCCAGCTCACCATCGGGACACGCGGACTATGGCTACACCTTC
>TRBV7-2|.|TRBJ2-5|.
CASSLASGVETQYF
TGTGCCAGCAGCTTAGCGTCAGGGGTGGAGACCCAGTACTTC
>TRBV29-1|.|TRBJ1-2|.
CSVKLVWGYTF
TGCAGCGTTAAACTGGTTTGGGGCTACACCTTC
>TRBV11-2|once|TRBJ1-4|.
CASSLDLGKTEKLFF
TGTGCCAGCAGCTTAGACCTAGGGAAAACTGAAAAACTGTTTTTT
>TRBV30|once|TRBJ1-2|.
CARQLDSFRYGYTF
TGTGCCCGCCAACTGGACAGTTTCCGCTATGGCTACACCTTC
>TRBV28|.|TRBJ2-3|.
CASSFLPGTQYF
TGTGCCAGCAGTTTTCTCCCCGGTACGCAGTATTTT
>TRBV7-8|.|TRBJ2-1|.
CATIYGAGKSSYNEQFF
TGTGCCACGATCTATGGGGCAGGGAAGAGCTCCTACAATGAGCAGTTCTTC
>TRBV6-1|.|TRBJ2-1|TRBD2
CASSTSAPYNEQFF
TGTGCCAGCAGCACTAGCGCACCCTACAATGAGCAGTTCTTC
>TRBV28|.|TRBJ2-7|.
CASQARVPYEQYF
TGTGCCAGCCAGGCACGGGTCCCCTACGAGCAGTACTTC
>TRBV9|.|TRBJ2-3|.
CASSVAGALTDTQYF
TGTGCCAGCAGCGTAGCGGGCGCACTCACAGATACGCAGTATTTT
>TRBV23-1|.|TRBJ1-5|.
CASSSQLSIPGRLPKGDQPQHF
TGCGCCAGCAGCTCCCAACTCTCAATACCGGGCAGGCTACCTAAGGGGGATCAGCCCCAGCATTTT
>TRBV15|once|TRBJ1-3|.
CATSPPGSRTGNTIYF
TGTGCCACCAGCCCACCCGGGTCTCGTACTGGAAACACCATATATTTT
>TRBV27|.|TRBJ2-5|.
CASSSGWARPVETQYF
TGTGCCAGCAGTTCTGGTTGGGCAAGGCCGGTAGAGACCCAGTACTTC
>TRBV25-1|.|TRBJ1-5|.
CASSDVNNQPQHF
TGTGCCAGCAGTGACGTGAACAATCAGCCCCAGCATTTT
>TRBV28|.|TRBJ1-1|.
CASSFPTTRENTEAFF
TGTGCCAGCAGTTTCCCCACCACTAGGGAGAACACTGAAGCTTTCTTT
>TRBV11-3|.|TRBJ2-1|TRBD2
CASSSSGRTYNEQFF
TGTGCCAGCAGCTCTAGCGGGAGAACCTACAATGAGCAGTTCTTC
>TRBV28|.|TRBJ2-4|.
CASSLGGAKNIQYF
TGTGCCAGCAGCCTAGGGGGGGCCAAAAACATTCAGTACTTC
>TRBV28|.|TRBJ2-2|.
CASSLSTGELFF
TGTGCCAGCAGTTTATCGACGGGGGAGCTGTTTTTT
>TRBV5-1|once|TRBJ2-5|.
CASSIGRGETQYF
TGCGCCAGCAGCATAGGACGGGGAGAGACCCAGTACTTC
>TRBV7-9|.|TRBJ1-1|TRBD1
CASSARQGMNTEAFF
TGTGCCAGCAGCGCCAGACAGGGAATGAACACTGAAGCTTTCTTT
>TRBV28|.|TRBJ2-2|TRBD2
CASSLAGGPGELFF
TGTGCCAGCAGTTTAGCGGGAGGCCCCGGGGAGCTGTTTTTT
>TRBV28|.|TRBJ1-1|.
CASSFLQGLAFF
TGTGCCAGCAGTTTTCTCCAGGGATTAGCTTTCTTT
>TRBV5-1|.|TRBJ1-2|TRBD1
CASALIGQGYGYTF
TGCGCCAGCGCCTTAATCGGACAGGGCTATGGCTACACCTTC
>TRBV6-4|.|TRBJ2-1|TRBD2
CASSDLAGVYNEQFF
TGTGCCAGCAGTGATCTAGCGGGAGTTTACAATGAGCAGTTCTTC
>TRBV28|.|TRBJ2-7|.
CASSPGGGGYYEQYF
TGTGCCAGCAGTCCCGGGGGTGGGGGTTACTACGAGCAGTACTTC
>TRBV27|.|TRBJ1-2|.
CASSLSRADGYTF
TGTGCCAGCAGTTTGAGCAGGGCGGACGGCTACACCTTC
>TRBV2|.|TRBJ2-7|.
CASSAYYEQYF
TGTGCCAGCAGTGCCTACTACGAGCAGTACTTC
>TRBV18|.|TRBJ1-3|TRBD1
CASSTGVAGNTIYF
TGTGCCAGTTCCACAGGGGTCGCTGGAAACACCATATATTTT
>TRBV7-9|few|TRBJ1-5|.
CASSSGRGTWQPQHF
TGTGCCAGCAGCAGTGGTCGGGGTACGTGGCAGCCCCAGCATTTT
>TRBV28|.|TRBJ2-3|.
CASSDPRLYTDTQYF
TGTGCCAGCAGCGATCCTCGACTCTACACAGATACGCAGTATTTT
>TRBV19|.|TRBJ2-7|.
CATTPSGTPFEQYF
TGTGCCACCACGCCGTCCGGGACACCTTTTGAGCAGTACTTC
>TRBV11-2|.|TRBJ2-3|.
CASCTTGRWQDTQYF
TGTGCCAGCTGTACTACAGGGAGGTGGCAAGATACGCAGTATTTT
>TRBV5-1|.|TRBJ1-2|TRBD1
CASSEGQGAPYYGYTF
TGCGCCAGCAGCGAGGGACAGGGGGCACCCTACTATGGCTACACCTTC
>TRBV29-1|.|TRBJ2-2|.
CSVRPDSFSGELFF
TGCAGCGTCCGCCCGGATAGTTTTTCCGGGGAGCTGTTTTTT
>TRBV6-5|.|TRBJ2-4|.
CASSRSGIAKNIQYF
TGTGCCAGCAGCCGGAGCGGAATAGCCAAAAACATTCAGTACTTC
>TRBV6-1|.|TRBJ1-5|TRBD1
CASSEGQGGNQPQHF
TGTGCCAGCAGTGAAGGGCAGGGGGGCAATCAGCCCCAGCATTTT
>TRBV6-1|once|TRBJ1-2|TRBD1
CASSADRSPARSYTF
TGTGCCAGCAGTGCGGACAGGTCGCCGGCGCGCAGCTACACCTTC
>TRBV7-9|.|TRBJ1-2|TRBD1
CASSSPLTGGIGYTF
TGTGCCAGCAGCTCCCCTTTGACAGGGGGTATCGGCTACACCTTC
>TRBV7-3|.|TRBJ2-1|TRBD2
CASSPHQGDSGSSYNEQFF
TGTGCCAGCAGCCCCCACCAGGGTGATAGCGGGAGCTCCTACAATGAGCAGTTCTTC
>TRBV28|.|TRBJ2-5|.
CASSFVGETQYF
TGTGCCAGCAGTTTTGTGGGGGAGACCCAGTACTTC
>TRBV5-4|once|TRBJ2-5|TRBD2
CASSPTGGAQETQYF
TGTGCCAGCAGCCCGACGGGGGGTGCGCAAGAGACCCAGTACTTC